A single sample gave rise to the 26 T cell receptor beta chains below, sequenced in a study of cytomegalovirus exposure and HLA in healthy donors. Vbeta (60) and Jbeta (13) primers were used in the PCR. Generated by immunoSEQ multiplex PCR, the TCRdb table keeps only in-frame clones and is missing some. The table includes tens of thousands of clones, approximately 52% detected once. Sequencing was done on a sample of PBMCs. These TCRs come from a human donor in good health.

Points on this clone: This same CDR3 is encoded by further DNA sequences in the sample. This chain connects TRBV6-5 to TRBJ1-2; 10 nucleotides agree with TRBD1. The CDR3 covers 13 residues. CDR1 MNHEY and CDR2 SVGAGI come from the germline V gene. V lost 7 bases, J lost 5 bases, and 4 bases stayed unmatched. CDR3 loop: CASTVGQGYGYTF. CDR3 coding DNA: TGTGCCAGCACCGTGGGACAGGGGTATGGCTACACCTTC.

By share, this clone ranks as medium-sized. The chain couples TRBV5-1 to TRBJ2-3; TRBD2 aligns across 10 bases. The V gene end was trimmed by 0 bases and the J gene end by 5 bases; junction bases not matched to a gene: 6. This CDR3 contains 16 residues. Germline assignment: CDR1 SGHRS and CDR2 YFSETQ. CDR3 in DNA: TGCGCCAGCAGCTTGGCCAGCGGGGGGGGTGGAGATACGCAGTATTTT. Translating it yields CASSLASGGGGDTQYF.

The CDR3 loop is CASSLFSADTQYF. CDR3 in DNA: TGCGCCAGCAGCTTGTTTTCCGCAGATACGCAGTATTTT. This rearrangement joins TRBV5-1 to TRBJ2-3; no definite D call. Germline assignment: CDR1 SGHRS and CDR2 YFSETQ. Trimming removed 1 base at V and 4 bases at J, with 7 bases between. The CDR3 sequence is 13 residues long.

This clone was seen only a few times. The V and J genes are TRBV7-9 and TRBJ1-5; D call uncertain. V was trimmed by 5 bases and J by 7 bases, leaving 15 bases between them. Germline loops: CDR1 SEHNR, CDR2 FQNEAQ (reference sequence). This CDR3 has 14 amino acids. For the CDR3, the DNA is TGTGCCAGCAGCCCCACCTATTCTGTGCAGCCCCAGCATTTT. Protein product: CASSPTYSVQPQHF.

The chain has TRBV7-9 and TRBJ2-1, with TRBD2 matching over 8 bases. This CDR3 has 15 residues. The trim removed 6 bases at V and 5 bases at J, leaving 9 bases unmatched. Looked up from germline, CDR1 is SEHNR and CDR2 is FQNEAQ (reference sequence). For the CDR3, the DNA is TGTGCCAGCAGAAATCCCACTAGCGGCGACAATGAGCAGTTCTTC. Encoded protein: CASRNPTSGDNEQFF.

This clone was picked up a small number of times. The J gene is TRBJ2-1, the V gene TRBV27; 7 nucleotides line up with TRBD2. Trimming removed 5 bases from V and 0 bases from J; junction bases left unmatched: 7. The CDR3 is 16 amino acids. CDR1 is MNHEY, CDR2 SMNVEV, per germline (reference sequence). In DNA, the CDR3 is TGTGCCAGCAGTCCAATCGGGGGGAACTCCTACAATGAGCAGTTCTTC. Its translation: CASSPIGGNSYNEQFF.

CDR3 in DNA: TGTGCCTGGGGAACAGGCTCAGATACGCAGTATTTT. Its protein product is CAWGTGSDTQYF. V and J are TRBV30 and TRBJ2-3, with a tentative D call TRBD1 (5 bases). In germline, CDR1 is GTSNPN, CDR2 SVGIG (reference sequence). The CDR3 extends over 12 amino acids. V lost 5 bases, J lost 4 bases, and 10 bases lay in between.

The chain has TRBV6-6 and TRBJ2-3; 8 bases are shared with TRBD2. The CDR3 is 16 residues long. Germline loops: CDR1 MNHNY, CDR2 SVGAGI (reference sequence). V lost 3 bases to trimming and J lost 1 base; unmatched junction nucleotides: 6. The CDR3 nucleotides are TGTGCCAGCAGTTATGGTCTTAGCGGGGGCACAGATACGCAGTATTTT. Translation gives CASSYGLSGGTDTQYF.

This clone was picked up a small number of times. V and J are TRBV5-1 and TRBJ1-1; unclear D gene. CDR3 size: 14 residues. The germline V gene encodes CDR1 SGHRS and CDR2 YFSETQ. Trimming removed 4 bases from V and 1 base from J, with 11 bases in between. CDR3 sequence: CASSLQTENTEAFF. As DNA, the CDR3 is TGCGCCAGCAGCCTCCAAACAGAGAACACTGAAGCTTTCTTT.

V is TRBV6-6 and J is TRBJ2-1; unclear D gene. The germline V and J ends were trimmed by 8 bases and 5 bases, with 10 bases remaining between them. Germline assignment: CDR1 MNHNY and CDR2 SVGAGI (reference sequence). CDR3 size: 12 residues. CDR3 DNA sequence: TGTGCCAGCGGTAAAGCCCACAATGAGCAGTTCTTC. Encoded protein: CASGKAHNEQFF.

This clone was seen a handful of times. The chain has TRBV27 and TRBJ2-1; possible D gene TRBD2, 5 bases. V dropped 6 bases and J dropped 4 bases, with 16 bases sitting between them. The germline gives CDR1 MNHEY, CDR2 SMNVEV (reference sequence). This CDR3 contains 15 residues. CDR3: CASRWENGPYNEQFF. CDR3 sequence (DNA): TGTGCCAGCAGATGGGAGAACGGGCCTTACAATGAGCAGTTCTTC.

The V call is TRBV7-8, the J call TRBJ2-3; TRBD2 aligns across 9 bases. Germline CDR1 reads SGHVS; CDR2 reads FQNEAQ. V dropped 6 bases and J dropped 3; count of bases not matched to a gene: 10. The CDR3 is 16 amino acids. The CDR3 DNA follows: TGTGCCAGCAGGCGAGGGCGGGGGGGCAGTACAGATACGCAGTATTTT. It specifies CASRRGRGGSTDTQYF.

A remark on this clone: The junction shows a germline mismatch at one end, possibly a read error. The genes are TRBV5-6 and TRBJ2-1; possibly TRBD2 for D (5 bases). Germline V gene lookup returns CDR1 SGHDT and CDR2 YYEEEE. CDR3 length: 16 amino acids. The CDR3 DNA reads as TGTGCCAGCAGCTTGGGACCCAACGGGGTTTACATTGAGCAGTTCTTC. Translating gives CASSLGPNGVYIEQFF.

The rearrangement joins TRBV7-3 to TRBJ2-1, with 10 bases lining up with TRBD2. The CDR3 loop spans 16 amino acids. The V gene end was trimmed by 5 bases and the J gene end by 6 bases; junction bases not matched to a gene: 10. The germline V gene has CDR1 SGHTA and CDR2 FQGTGA. The CDR3 reads CASSPNGASGGNEQFF. The CDR3 nucleotides read TGTGCCAGCAGCCCCAACGGGGCTAGCGGGGGCAATGAGCAGTTCTTC.

The V call is TRBV19, the J call TRBJ1-5; D perhaps matches TRBD1 (5 bases). The CDR3 spans 12 residues. Germline lookup yields CDR1 LNHDA and CDR2 SQIVND (reference sequence). V dropped 0 bases and J dropped 12 bases, with 9 bases sitting between them. The CDR3 loop reads CASSIEPQGQHF. In DNA form, the CDR3 reads TGTGCCAGTAGTATAGAGCCCCAGGGCCAGCATTTT.

This clone was seen more than once but under ten times. The chain links TRBV27 to TRBJ1-1, with 9 bases identical to TRBD1. The germline gives CDR1 MNHEY, CDR2 SMNVEV (reference sequence). The CDR3 spans 14 residues. Trimming took 6 bases from V and 4 from J; bases not matched to a gene: 6. CDR3 coding DNA: TGTGCCAGCAGAACGGGACAGGGAGTCACTGAAGCTTTCTTT. Residues: CASRTGQGVTEAFF.

A few counts support this clone. The genes are TRBV19 and TRBJ1-6; D may be TRBD1 (5 bases). The ends were cut back, 0 bases at V and 0 bases at J, with 12 bases in the middle. CDR1 is LNHDA and CDR2 is SQIVND in the germline V gene (reference sequence). The CDR3 runs 18 residues. The CDR3 protein is CASSIDRQGGSYNSPLHF. The DNA of the CDR3 is TGTGCCAGTAGTATAGATCGGCAGGGCGGCTCCTATAATTCACCCCTCCACTTT.

The chain links TRBV4-1 to TRBJ1-2, with no clear D. V lost 0 bases and J lost 4, with 6 bases in between. CDR3 length: 13 residues. CDR1 and CDR2 from the germline V gene are MGHRA and YSYEKL. The CDR3 spells CASSQEPGYGYTF. The CDR3 DNA reads TGCGCCAGCAGCCAAGAGCCCGGCTATGGCTACACCTTC.

This clone came up once. J is TRBJ1-5 and V is TRBV4-2; D is perhaps TRBD1 (6 bases). Deletions cut 4 bases from V and 5 bases from J, with 18 bases between. The germline CDR1 and CDR2 sequences are LGHNA and YNFKEQ. The CDR3 is 16 residues long. The CDR3 is CASSPSGAGVDQPQHF. CDR3 nucleotides: TGTGCCAGCAGCCCATCTGGAGCAGGGGTTGATCAGCCCCAGCATTTT.

This chain joins TRBV4-2 and TRBJ2-7; 8 bases agree with TRBD1. The CDR3 totals 16 residues. Germline V gene sequence: CDR1 LGHNA, CDR2 YNFKEQ. With 1 base clipped from V and 1 base from J, the junction kept 6 bases outside the gene matches. The CDR3 bases are TGTGCCAGCAGCCAAGTTGACCGGGACAGGTCCTACGAGCAGTACTTC. Its protein is CASSQVDRDRSYEQYF.

The CDR3 loop is CASTKLAGGETQYF. Written as DNA, the CDR3 is TGCGCCAGCACAAAACTAGCGGGGGGCGAGACCCAGTACTTC. This sequence joins TRBV5-1 and TRBJ2-5; 12 bases align to TRBD2. The CDR3 covers 14 residues. CDR1 and CDR2 from the germline V gene are SGHRS and YFSETQ. Germline trimming cut 6 bases from V and 5 bases from J; bases unmatched to any gene: 5.

The chain employs TRBV28 and TRBJ2-1; possibly TRBD2 for D (7 bases). CDR1 and CDR2 (germline): MDHEN, SYDVKM. V was trimmed by 5 bases and J by 2 bases, leaving 13 bases between them. This CDR3 has 15 residues. The CDR3 sequence: CASSIGGGAYNEQFF. CDR3 sequence (DNA): TGTGCCAGCAGTATCGGCGGGGGCGCCTACAATGAGCAGTTCTTC. Supplemented by reference TRBV28 and TRBJ2-1, the full variable domain reads DVKVTQSSRYLVKRTGEKVFLECVQDMDHENMFWYRQDPGLGLRLIYFSYDVKMKEKGDIPEGYSVSREKKERFSLILESASTNQTSMYLCASSIGGGAYNEQFFGPGTRLTVL.

This chain connects TRBV7-3 to TRBJ1-1; 8 bases align to TRBD1. V shed 5 bases, J shed 1 base, and the junction held 3 bases outside the gene matches. Per the germline V gene, CDR1 is SGHTA and CDR2 is FQGTGA. The CDR3 has 14 amino acids. The CDR3 protein is CASSTTGGNTEAFF. CDR3 DNA sequence: TGTGCCAGCAGCACTACAGGGGGGAACACTGAAGCTTTCTTT.

The CDR3 reads CASRSGGVYTGELFF. CDR3 in DNA: TGTGCCTCCCGAAGCGGGGGGGTTTACACCGGGGAGCTGTTTTTT. V is TRBV4-2 and J is TRBJ2-2; 10 nucleotides align to TRBD2. Unmatched junction bases numbered 9, after V lost 11 bases and J lost 3 bases. CDR1 and CDR2 (germline): LGHNA, YNFKEQ. This CDR3 region has 15 residues.

For this clone: An end of the junction differs from the germline gene, which may be a read error. The chain combines TRBV6-1 with TRBJ1-2; weak D call: TRBD1 (6 bases). The CDR3 is 13 amino acids. Germline V gene data show CDR1 as MNHNS and CDR2 as SASEGT. The CDR3 nucleotides read TGTGCCAGCAGGGAACAGGGTTCGCCTTTTTTGGCCTTC. Amino acids: CASREQGSPFLAF.

This clone was detected a few times. V usage is TRBV6-1 and J usage is TRBJ2-7; possibly TRBD1 for D (7 bases). There are 14 residues in the CDR3. The ends were cut back, 6 bases at V and 2 bases at J, with 14 bases in the middle. Germline V gives CDR1 MNHNS, CDR2 SASEGT. The DNA for the CDR3 is TGTGCCAGCAGCCGCGGGACAGACACCTACGAGCAGTACTTC. Its translation is CASSRGTDTYEQYF.